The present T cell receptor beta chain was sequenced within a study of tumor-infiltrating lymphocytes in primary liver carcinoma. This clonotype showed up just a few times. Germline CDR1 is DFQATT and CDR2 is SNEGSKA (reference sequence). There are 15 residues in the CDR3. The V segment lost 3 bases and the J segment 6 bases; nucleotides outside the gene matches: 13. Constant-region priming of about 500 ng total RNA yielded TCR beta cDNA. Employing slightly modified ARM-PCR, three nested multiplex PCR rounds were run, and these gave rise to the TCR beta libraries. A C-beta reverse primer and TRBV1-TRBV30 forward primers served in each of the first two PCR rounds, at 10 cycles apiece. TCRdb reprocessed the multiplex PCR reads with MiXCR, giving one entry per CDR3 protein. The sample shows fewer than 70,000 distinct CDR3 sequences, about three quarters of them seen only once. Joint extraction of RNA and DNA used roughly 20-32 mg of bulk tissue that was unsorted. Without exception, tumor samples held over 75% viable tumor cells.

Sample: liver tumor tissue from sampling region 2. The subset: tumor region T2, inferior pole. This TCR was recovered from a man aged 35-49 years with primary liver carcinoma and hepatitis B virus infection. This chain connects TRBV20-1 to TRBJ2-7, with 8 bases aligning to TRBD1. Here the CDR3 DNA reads TGCAGTGCTAGTGCGGGGACAGGTCGGCTCGGCGAGCAGTACTTC. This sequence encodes CSASAGTGRLGEQYF.